These 17 T cell receptor beta chains were all obtained from the same sample, sequenced in a study of blood T cell repertoires in COVID-19. Only in-frame clones appear in the TCRdb table, and some are missing; sequencing was by immunoSEQ multiplex PCR. There are about 190,000 clones in the sample; about three quarters occur only once, and approximately 3% lies in the top ten. The sample comprised peripheral blood. These receptors all come from a woman of 80 years or more with active or convalescent COVID-19.

The chain has TRBV6-5 and TRBJ2-5; maybe TRBD2 (6 bases). The V gene lost 0 bases and the J gene lost 5 bases, with 10 bases spanning the gap. The CDR3 covers 14 residues. The germline CDR1 and CDR2 sequences are MNHEY and SVGAGI. The CDR3 loop is CASSYSKGRETQYF. The CDR3 DNA is TGTGCCAGCAGTTACTCGAAGGGGAGGGAGACCCAGTACTTC.

The rearrangement uses TRBV5-1 and TRBJ1-1; TRBD1 matches at 7 bases. Germline V CDR1 and CDR2: SGHRS, YFSETQ. CDR3 length equals 16 residues. The V segment lost 0 bases and the J segment 0 bases; nucleotides outside the gene matches: 5. The CDR3 nucleotides are TGCGCCAGCAGCTTGGCCGGGGACAGCCTGAACACTGAAGCTTTCTTT. It translates to CASSLAGDSLNTEAFF.

This clone has just one count. The chain is built from TRBV5-5 and TRBJ1-2; D may be TRBD1 (6 bases). Germline V gives CDR1 SGHKS, CDR2 YYEKEE (reference sequence). V dropped 0 bases and J dropped 7 bases, with 13 bases sitting between them. The CDR3 has 14 residues. The CDR3 region has the DNA TGTGCCAGCAGCTTGGGGGGACACGGAGGTGGCTACACCTTC. It yields the protein CASSLGGHGGGYTF.

This chain uses TRBV6-1 with TRBJ2-2; D is perhaps TRBD1 (6 bases). V lost 0 bases and J lost 5, with 13 bases in between. Germline V gene data show CDR1 as MNHNS and CDR2 as SASEGT. The CDR3 is 16 amino acids. CDR3 region: CASSEAQGYVTGELFF. The CDR3 DNA follows: TGTGCCAGCAGTGAAGCACAGGGATACGTTACCGGGGAGCTGTTTTTT.

The chain joins TRBV30 to TRBJ2-2; D remains ambiguous. The CDR3 contains 11 residues. Germline lookup yields CDR1 GTSNPN and CDR2 SVGIG (reference sequence). Trimming left V 4 bases short and J 4 bases short, with 4 bases between. The CDR3 loop is CAWTGTGELFF. The CDR3 nucleotides read TGTGCCTGGACGGGCACCGGGGAGCTGTTTTTT.

This chain uses TRBV9 with TRBJ2-5; 8 positions agree with TRBD2. The trim removed 0 bases at V and 5 bases at J, leaving 9 bases unmatched. There are 16 residues in the CDR3. The germline V gene encodes CDR1 SGDLS and CDR2 YYNGEE. CDR3 sequence (DNA): TGTGCCAGCAGCGTAGTTGATAGCGGGGTTCGGGAGACCCAGTACTTC. It encodes CASSVVDSGVRETQYF.

This clone was detected many times. This chain connects TRBV6-4 to TRBJ1-1; D unresolved. V was clipped by 7 bases and J by 5 bases, with 17 bases between them. Germline CDR1 reads MRHNA; CDR2 reads SNTAGT. The CDR3 covers 14 residues. The CDR3 spells CASTSAPGNTEAFF. The CDR3 coding sequence is TGTGCCAGCACTAGCGCTCCGGGGAATACTGAAGCTTTCTTT.

J is TRBJ2-1 and V is TRBV18; TRBD1 matches at 7 bases. The CDR3 loop spans 19 amino acids. Germline V gene lookup returns CDR1 KGHSH and CDR2 LQKENI. The V segment lost 1 base and the J segment 5 bases; nucleotides outside the gene matches: 17. CDR3 amino acids: CASSPRPSLGTELHNEQFF. CDR3 nucleotide sequence: TGTGCCAGCTCACCACGTCCTAGTTTGGGGACAGAATTACACAATGAGCAGTTCTTC.

The V and J genes are TRBV4-3 and TRBJ2-7; D may be TRBD2 (5 bases). Germline-derived CDR1 and CDR2 are LGHNA and YSLEER. Between the trimmed V and J ends, which lost 0 bases and 4 bases, there was a span of 13 bases. There are 15 residues in the CDR3. CDR3 protein: CASSQEGGPLYEQYF. CDR3 in DNA: TGCGCCAGCAGCCAAGAAGGAGGCCCATTGTACGAGCAGTACTTC.

This CDR3 is CASSVQGSPNYGYTF. CDR3 nucleotides: TGCGCCAGCAGCGTTCAGGGTTCACCTAACTATGGCTACACCTTC. V usage is TRBV5-1 and J usage is TRBJ1-2; the D gene is possibly TRBD1 (5 bases). Germline-derived CDR1 and CDR2 are SGHRS and YFSETQ. Trimming pared 4 bases from V and 0 bases from J, leaving 13 bases between. The CDR3 contains 15 residues.

J is TRBJ1-4 and V is TRBV24-1; maybe TRBD1 (5 bases). There are 15 residues in the CDR3. Looked up from germline, CDR1 is KGHDR and CDR2 is SFDVKD. Trimming left V 2 bases short and J 4 bases short, with 10 bases between. CDR3 region: CATSDSTEGNEKLFF. CDR3 bases: TGTGCCACCAGTGATTCGACAGAAGGTAATGAAAAACTGTTTTTT.

In nucleotides, the CDR3 is TGTGCCAGCAGTGACACTCGGACAGGGACTAATGAAAAACTGTTTTTT. This codes for CASSDTRTGTNEKLFF. The rearrangement links TRBV25-1 to TRBJ1-4, with TRBD1 matching over 8 bases. This CDR3 comprises 16 residues. The junction had 5 bases not matched to a gene; V was cut back by 3 bases and J by 2 bases. The germline CDR1 and CDR2 sequences are MGHDK and SYGVNS.

CDR3 DNA: TGTGCCAGCAGTGATTGGGTACAGGGGGCCACCGGGGAGCTGTTTTTT. It codes for CASSDWVQGATGELFF. The chain has TRBV2 and TRBJ2-2; 9 bases line up with TRBD1. The CDR3 extends over 16 amino acids. Germline V gene lookup returns CDR1 SNHLY and CDR2 FYNNEI. V shed 3 bases, J shed 4 bases, and the junction held 6 bases outside the gene matches.

This clone has more than one count but fewer than ten. V gene TRBV19 combines with J gene TRBJ1-5; 10 nucleotides match TRBD1. The CDR3 loop spans 15 amino acids. Trimming cost V 5 bases and J 5 bases; bases outside gene matches: 6. The V gene's germline CDR1 is LNHDA and CDR2 SQIVND (reference sequence). CDR3 loop: CASSRSGTGDQPQHF. The CDR3 bases are TGTGCCAGTAGTCGTTCCGGGACAGGGGATCAGCCCCAGCATTTT.

This chain joins TRBV3-1 (or the pseudogene TRBV3-2) and TRBJ2-3, with D perhaps matching TRBD1 (5 bases). Deletions cut 3 bases from V and 6 bases from J, with 13 bases between. This CDR3 spans 14 amino acids. From germline, CDR1 is LGHDT and CDR2 YNNKEL (reference sequence). The chain's CDR3 is CASSHRQSGDTQYF. The DNA of the CDR3 is TGTGCCAGCAGCCACAGACAGTCAGGGGATACGCAGTATTTT.

The chain joins TRBV5-8 to TRBJ1-2; possible D gene TRBD1, 5 bases. Germline CDR1 SGHTS, CDR2 YDEGEE. The CDR3 extends over 15 amino acids. V lost 4 bases to trimming and J lost 0 bases, with 13 bases between them. DNA for the CDR3: TGTGCCAGCAGCCAACACAGGAGAGCTAACTATGGCTACACCTTC. It specifies CASSQHRRANYGYTF.

This clone was seen a handful of times. V gene TRBV7-9 combines with J gene TRBJ2-2; TRBD1 matches 12 bases. The V gene end was trimmed by 5 bases and the J gene end by 4 bases; junction bases not matched to a gene: 5. Germline lookup yields CDR1 SEHNR and CDR2 FQNEAQ (reference sequence). The CDR3 totals 16 residues. DNA of the CDR3: TGTGCCAGCAGCGGGACAGGGGGCGAGGTCACCGGGGAGCTGTTTTTT. Translated: CASSGTGGEVTGELFF.